This T cell receptor (beta chain) was captured in a study of cytomegalovirus exposure and HLA in healthy donors. Study outcomes and limitations: Among the most significant clusters, several appeared linked to common viral pathogens in a later analysis. Rates of TCR association differed by HLA locus in a later analysis, with DRB1 highest and HLA-C lowest. Earlier analysis found most TCR beta V segments productive about 90% or about 30% of the time.

The CDR3 is 15 residues long. The V end lost 6 bases, the J end lost 8 bases, and 22 bases lay between the germline ends. CDR1 MDHEN and CDR2 SYDVKM come from the germline V gene. PCR amplification relied on 60 Vbeta primers (plus 13 Jbeta primers). The data were produced by immunoSEQ multiplex PCR, yet TCRdb's version contains in-frame clones alone and is incomplete. Here the sample spans under 200,000 clones, about 12% being singletons. This clone was observed a handful of times. Antigen: not known. The V gene is TRBV28, the J gene TRBJ1-2; TRBD1 is a possible D gene (6 bases). The receptor was derived from a man in his fifties or sixties in good health and CMV-seropositive. Sample: PBMCs. The CDR3 reads CASSLLQGLLRGYTF. CDR3 DNA sequence: TGTGCCAGCAGCCTCCTACAGGGCCTACTTCGGGGCTACACCTTC.